Below are 25 T cell receptor beta chains sequenced from a single sample in a study of cytotoxic CD8 clonotypes in ibrutinib-treated CLL. The assay was immunoSEQ multiplex PCR, and TCRdb's table has in-frame clones only and misses some. The top ten clones hold about an eighth of a sample with 200,000 to 250,000 clones, 79% of them seen once. Sequences were derived from PBMCs, sampled after 12 months of ibrutinib treatment. The source is a human donor with chronic lymphocytic leukemia.

This chain connects TRBV9 to TRBJ2-5, with 12 bases matching TRBD2. Germline V CDR1 and CDR2: SGDLS, YYNGEE. The CDR3 loop spans 17 amino acids. V trimming: 2 bases; J trimming: 5 bases; junction bases outside the gene matches: 10. This CDR3 is CASSVSLAGGPWETQYF. The CDR3 bases are TGTGCCAGCAGCGTCTCCCTAGCGGGGGGGCCTTGGGAGACCCAGTACTTC.

V is TRBV4-2 and J is TRBJ1-1; tentatively, D is TRBD1 (6 bases). This CDR3 contains 13 residues. Trimming shortened V by 6 bases and J by 11 bases, and 19 bases separated the two germline ends. Germline values: CDR1 LGHNA, CDR2 YNFKEQ. The CDR3 DNA reads as TGTGCCAGCAGTCGGACAGCCGGACTAGGGGCTTTCTTT. It is translated as CASSRTAGLGAFF.

The J gene is TRBJ1-1, the V gene TRBV7-9; the match to TRBD1 covers 11 bases. J lost 0 bases, V lost 5 bases, and 14 bases had no gene match. The CDR3 sequence is 19 residues long. Germline lookup yields CDR1 SEHNR and CDR2 FQNEAQ (reference sequence). The CDR3 reads CASSGWDRGTYILNTEAFF. The CDR3 bases are TGTGCCAGCAGCGGGTGGGACAGGGGGACTTACATCCTGAACACTGAAGCTTTCTTT.

Only one count was recorded for this clone. The rearrangement uses TRBV14 and TRBJ2-7; the match to TRBD2 covers 8 bases. CDR3 size: 16 residues. The V segment lost 3 bases and the J segment 2 bases; nucleotides outside the gene matches: 9. In germline, CDR1 is SGHDN, CDR2 FVKESK. The CDR3 bases are TGTGCCAGCAGCCATGCGAGCGGGAGATCCCCCTACGAGCAGTACTTC. Translating gives CASSHASGRSPYEQYF.

The V and J genes are TRBV13 and TRBJ2-5; the D is unclear. Between the trimmed V and J ends, which lost 4 bases and 1 base, there was a span of 7 bases. Germline lookup yields CDR1 PRHDT and CDR2 FYEKMQ (reference sequence). The CDR3 runs to 13 residues. CDR3 DNA sequence: TGTGCCAGCAGCTCGAGACCCCAAGAGACCCAGTACTTC. Residues: CASSSRPQETQYF.

This rearrangement joins TRBV18 to TRBJ2-3; TRBD1 aligns across 7 bases. The CDR3 has 16 amino acids. The ends lost 1 base at V and 1 base at J; junction bases unmatched: 5. CDR1 is KGHSH, CDR2 LQKENI, per germline. The CDR3 spells CASSPRSGTGTDTQYF. In nucleotides, the CDR3 is TGTGCCAGCTCACCACGAAGTGGGACAGGCACAGATACGCAGTATTTT.

This chain uses TRBV19 with TRBJ2-1; D unclear. The germline V gene encodes CDR1 LNHDA and CDR2 SQIVND (reference sequence). The CDR3 totals 13 residues. The ends were cut back, 6 bases at V and 7 bases at J, with 13 bases in the middle. The CDR3 DNA is TGTGCCAGTAGCCCCCAGGCAATGAATGAGCAGTTCTTC. Protein sequence: CASSPQAMNEQFF.

About this clone itself: One end of the junction is discordant with germline, which a read error may explain. The CDR3 is CASSFGTPGEQYF. The CDR3 DNA reads as TGTGCTAGCAGCTTCGGGACTCCGGGCGAGCAGTACTTC. The chain recombines TRBV13 with TRBJ2-7; TRBD2 might be the D (6 bases). This CDR3 comprises 13 residues. CDR1 is PRHDT, CDR2 FYEKMQ, per germline (reference sequence). The complete variable domain, with remaining parts taken from reference TRBV13 and TRBJ2-7, reads AAGVIQSPRHLIKEKRETATLKCYPIPRHDTVYWYQQGPGQDPQFLISFYEKMQSDKGSIPDRFSAQQFSDYHSELNMSSLELGDSALYFCASSFGTPGEQYFGPGTRLTVT.

The chain carries TRBV30 and TRBJ2-7, with 10 bases matching TRBD2. Germline V lookup: CDR1 GTSNPN, CDR2 SVGIG (reference sequence). Losses at the gene ends were 7 bases for V and 2 bases for J; bases not matched to a gene: 8. This CDR3 comprises 14 residues. CDR3 region: CAFVTSGAPYEQYF. The DNA of the CDR3 is TGTGCCTTCGTAACTAGCGGGGCCCCCTACGAGCAGTACTTC.

CDR3 sequence reads: CASRPTQGREGAYNEQFF. The CDR3, as DNA: TGTGCCAGCAGACCCACCCAAGGGCGGGAGGGAGCGTACAATGAGCAGTTCTTC. This chain connects TRBV6-4 to TRBJ2-1; TRBD2 aligns across 9 bases. This CDR3 has 18 residues. Germline loops: CDR1 MRHNA, CDR2 SNTAGT. Losses at the gene ends were 6 bases for V and 4 bases for J; bases not matched to a gene: 16.

This rearrangement joins TRBV4-2 to TRBJ2-2; 8 positions agree with TRBD2. J gave up 4 bases and V 0 bases, and 7 bases lay outside the gene matches. The CDR3 consists of 17 residues. Germline CDR1 and CDR2: LGHNA and YNFKEQ. The CDR3 bases are TGTGCCAGCAGCCAAGAGGCCGGCGGGGGGTCCACCGGGGAGCTGTTTTTT. Encoded protein: CASSQEAGGGSTGELFF.

The chain employs TRBV21-1 and TRBJ1-2; the table gives TRBD1 as D, unverified against the DNA. TRBV21-1 is designated a pseudogene. CDR3 length: 14 amino acids. CDR3 protein: CASPGTARNYGYTF. CDR3 nucleotides: TGTGCCAGCCCTGGGACAGCTAGAAACTATGGCTACACCTTC.

The CDR3 spells CASSYRSDTGELFF. In nucleotides, the CDR3 is TGTGCCAGCAGTTATCGGTCAGACACCGGGGAGCTGTTTTTT. The chain has TRBV6-6 and TRBJ2-2; D is unresolved. Germline V lookup: CDR1 MNHNY, CDR2 SVGAGI (reference sequence). The CDR3 has 14 amino acids. Trimming cost V 3 bases and J 3 bases, with 8 bases left between them.

This chain uses TRBV2 with TRBJ2-3; 8 positions match TRBD2. The V gene's germline CDR1 is SNHLY and CDR2 FYNNEI. The CDR3 spans 14 residues. V dropped 8 bases and J dropped 4; count of bases not matched to a gene: 8. The CDR3 coding sequence is TGTGCCAGCCGACCCGGGGGGGCAGCAGATACGCAGTATTTT. Its translation is CASRPGGAADTQYF.

The gene calls are TRBV6-1 and TRBJ1-2, with D unresolved. CDR3 size: 14 residues. Trimming stripped 3 bases from V and 3 bases from J, with 11 bases between. Germline loops: CDR1 MNHNS, CDR2 SASEGT. The CDR3 is CASSDRPLHYGYTF. The DNA for the CDR3 is TGTGCCAGCAGTGATAGGCCACTGCACTATGGCTACACCTTC.

V usage is TRBV19 and J usage is TRBJ2-7; D may be TRBD1 (6 bases). This CDR3 is built from 15 residues. V was trimmed by 4 bases and J by 3 bases, leaving 16 bases between them. Germline CDR1 LNHDA, CDR2 SQIVND (reference sequence). Here the CDR3 reads CASSRGLGENYEQYF. CDR3 in DNA: TGTGCCAGTAGTAGGGGGCTCGGGGAGAACTACGAGCAGTACTTC.

This clone has just a few counts. The CDR3 region is CASRITGGTTGELFF. The CDR3 bases are TGCGCCTCCAGAATCACAGGGGGGACCACCGGGGAGCTGTTTTTT. The V call is TRBV5-1, the J call TRBJ2-2, with TRBD1 matching 8 bases. Germline CDR1 SGHRS, CDR2 YFSETQ. V dropped 10 bases and J dropped 4; count of bases not matched to a gene: 12. The CDR3 consists of 15 residues. The complete variable domain, with remaining parts taken from reference TRBV5-1 and TRBJ2-2, reads KAGVTQTPRYLIKTRGQQVTLSCSPISGHRSVSWYQQTPGQGLQFLFEYFSETQRNKGNFPGRFSGRQFSNSRSEMNVSTLELGDSALYLCASRITGGTTGELFFGEGSRLTVL.

The V gene is TRBV19, the J gene TRBJ1-2; 10 positions agree with TRBD1. Germline trimming cut 5 bases from V and 4 bases from J; bases unmatched to any gene: 7. CDR3 length equals 15 residues. Germline V lookup: CDR1 LNHDA, CDR2 SQIVND (reference sequence). CDR3 in amino acids: CASSVGTGASYGYTF. Written as DNA, the CDR3 is TGTGCCAGTAGTGTCGGGACAGGGGCTAGCTATGGCTACACCTTC.

The genes are TRBV13 and TRBJ2-5; D gene ambiguous. V was cut by 5 bases and J by 1 base, with 8 bases left in between. From germline, CDR1 is PRHDT and CDR2 FYEKMQ (reference sequence). The CDR3 sequence is 13 residues long. The CDR3 DNA sequence: TGTGCCAGCAGCCTCCGGCGCCAAGAGACCCAGTACTTC. Amino acids: CASSLRRQETQYF. The full variable domain, its missing parts supplied by reference TRBV13 and TRBJ2-5, is AAGVIQSPRHLIKEKRETATLKCYPIPRHDTVYWYQQGPGQDPQFLISFYEKMQSDKGSIPDRFSAQQFSDYHSELNMSSLELGDSALYFCASSLRRQETQYFGPGTRLLVL.

With respect to this clone: This may stem from a read error, because a much larger clone lies one nucleotide away. The genes are TRBV5-6 and TRBJ2-7; D is unresolved. Germline-derived CDR1 and CDR2 are SGHDT and YYEEEE. With 3 bases removed from V and 2 bases from J, the gap between germline ends came to 3 bases. The CDR3 consists of 11 residues. In DNA form, the CDR3 reads TGTGCCAGCAGCTCCGCCTACGAGCAGTACTTC. Protein product: CASSSAYEQYF.

This chain connects TRBV4-1 to TRBJ2-2; 10 positions match TRBD1. V gave up 7 bases and J gave up 4 bases; unmatched junction bases: 9. The V gene's germline CDR1 is MGHRA and CDR2 YSYEKL. There are 16 residues in the CDR3. Here the CDR3 DNA reads TGCGCCAGCACCCGTCGAGGGACAGGGGTCACCGGGGAGCTGTTTTTT. Its protein is CASTRRGTGVTGELFF.

The chain links TRBV11-2 to TRBJ2-7; no firm D call. Per the germline V gene, CDR1 is SGHAT and CDR2 is FQNNGV. CDR3 length: 12 residues. V lost 7 bases and J lost 3, with 10 bases in between. The CDR3, as DNA: TGTGCCAGCATGGACCGAAGCTACGAGCAGTACTTC. The encoded protein is CASMDRSYEQYF.

Comments on this clone: It may be a read error: a sequence one base away is much more abundant. The chain couples TRBV6-1 to TRBJ2-3, with 11 bases that match TRBD2. The CDR3 consists of 15 residues. Germline V lookup: CDR1 MNHNS, CDR2 SASEGT. The V and J ends lost 2 bases and 4 bases, in that order; junction bases with no gene match: 2. In DNA, the CDR3 is TGTGCCAGCAGTGAAATAGCGGGGGGGCCAGATACGCAGTATTTT. Amino acids: CASSEIAGGPDTQYF.

The chain couples TRBV6-1 to TRBJ2-2, with a possible D match to TRBD1 (5 bases). Germline CDR1 is MNHNS and CDR2 is SASEGT. This CDR3 spans 15 amino acids. V dropped 5 bases and J dropped 4 bases, with 14 bases sitting between them. In DNA, the CDR3 is TGTGCCAGCAGTCGCTCTTGGGGCGGCACCGGGGAGCTGTTTTTT. This translates into CASSRSWGGTGELFF.

This clone was detected only a few times. V is TRBV11-2 and J is TRBJ2-5, with D perhaps matching TRBD2 (6 bases). Per the germline V gene, CDR1 is SGHAT and CDR2 is FQNNGV. CDR3 length: 18 residues. V shed 9 bases and J shed 1 base, with 27 bases lying between them. The CDR3 sequence: CASRLRGNLLSPQETQYF. The CDR3 DNA is TGTGCCAGTCGTCTTCGGGGGAATCTATTATCTCCCCAAGAGACCCAGTACTTC. The full variable domain, rest sourced from reference TRBV11-2 and TRBJ2-5, is EAGVAQSPRYKIIEKRQSVAFWCNPISGHATLYWYQQILGQGPKLLIQFQNNGVVDDSQLPKDRFSAERLKGVDSTLKIQPAKLEDSAVYLCASRLRGNLLSPQETQYFGPGTRLLVL.